The subject of this entry is one TCR beta chain. Its matching antigen is unknown. Unique molecular identifiers were present in the TCR beta cDNA libraries. TCRdb reprocessed the PCR reads with MiXCR, giving one entry per CDR3 protein. The profile covers approximately 460,000 distinct CDR3 sequences, with approximately 45% appearing a single time and around 10% taken by the ten largest. These data are taken from a study of post-analysis software for immune sequencing data. Overall study findings and caveats: The five TRBV segments detected at higher frequency in patients than in controls included TRBV5-6, TRBV5-1 and TRBV20-1.

The germline V gene encodes CDR1 SGHRS and CDR2 YFSETQ. With V trimmed by 3 bases and J by 7 bases, 5 bases remained unmatched. CDR3 length: 14 amino acids. Sequencing input: blood. This TCR came from a girl aged 5-17 years with multiple sclerosis. The chain couples TRBV5-1 to TRBJ2-7, with TRBD1 identical over 12 bases. The DNA of the CDR3 is TGCGCCAGCAGCTCGGGGGACAGGGGGCTTGAGCAGTACTTC. Protein: CASSSGDRGLEQYF.